This T cell receptor (beta chain) was identified in a study of cytomegalovirus exposure and HLA in healthy donors. Points on this clone: Its cognate antigen is unknown.

This CDR3 is 16 amino acids long. The germline V gene has CDR1 MNHNY and CDR2 SVGAGI (reference sequence). The J segment lost 2 bases and the V segment lost 0 bases, leaving 5 bases of the junction unmatched. Study outcomes and limitations: Later analysis identified several of the most significant clusters that appeared linked to common viral pathogens. Analyses of presence and absence presupposed an approximately uniform sequencing depth across donors. Later analysis demonstrated an association between a missense DCLRE1C variant and TCR beta V- and J-gene trimming.

Researchers ran the PCR with 60 Vbeta and 13 Jbeta primers. The method was immunoSEQ multiplex PCR; TCRdb's version includes in-frame clones alone and lacks a portion of them. The data contain 100,000 to 150,000 clones, around 78% of them singletons. This sequence joins TRBV6-6 and TRBJ2-7, with 9 bases matching TRBD2. The sequence came from a man in his forties in good health and CMV-seronegative. The specimen was PBMCs. CDR3 bases: TGTGCCAGCAGTTACTCGACAGCGGGGGGCCCCTACGAGCAGTACTTC. Amino acid sequence: CASSYSTAGGPYEQYF.